This entry lists 15 T cell receptor beta chains sequenced from one sample in a study of early T cells in non-severe SARS-CoV-2 infection. MiXCR, run by TCRdb on the 5' RACE reads, gives a single entry per CDR3 protein. Here the sample spans tens of thousands of distinct CDR3 sequences, 12% being singletons. The sample consisted of whole blood. All receptors derive from an adult who was a healthcare worker with PCR-confirmed SARS-CoV-2 infection or an uninfected control (not recorded which).

This clonotype was detected many times. This chain joins TRBV11-2 and TRBJ2-3, with TRBD2 matching over 9 bases. There are 17 residues in the CDR3. Trimming at V came to 1 base and at J to 2 bases, leaving 7 bases not matched to a gene. The germline V gene encodes CDR1 SGHAT and CDR2 FQNNGV. CDR3 protein: CASSLVASGTATDTQYF. The CDR3, as DNA: TGTGCCAGCAGCTTAGTGGCTAGCGGGACAGCCACAGATACGCAGTATTTT. Complete variable domain (other parts from reference TRBV11-2 and TRBJ2-3): EAGVAQSPRYKIIEKRQSVAFWCNPISGHATLYWYQQILGQGPKLLIQFQNNGVVDDSQLPKDRFSAERLKGVDSTLKIQPAKLEDSAVYLCASSLVASGTATDTQYFGPGTRLTVL.

Of note for this clonotype: A single base separates this from a much larger clone, so it may be a read error. The chain employs TRBV5-6 and TRBJ1-4; 9 nucleotides agree with TRBD1. This CDR3 is 14 amino acids long. V gave up 4 bases and J gave up 7 bases; unmatched junction bases: 5. CDR1 is SGHDT, CDR2 YYEEEE, per germline. CDR3 sequence: CASSMDRGIEKLFF. The CDR3 DNA reads TGTGCCAGCAGCATGGACAGGGGAATTGAAAAACTGTTTTTT.

This clonotype was seen many times. J is TRBJ2-2 and V is TRBV2; TRBD2 aligns across 7 bases. Germline lookup yields CDR1 SNHLY and CDR2 FYNNEI. V trimming: 4 bases; J trimming: 10 bases; junction bases outside the gene matches: 12. This CDR3 comprises 15 residues. The CDR3 coding sequence is TGTGCCAGCAGTGTCTCCGGACTAGGTTCGGCGGAGCTGTTTTTT. This translates into CASSVSGLGSAELFF.

On this clonotype: A single base separates this from a much larger clone, so it may be a read error. This chain connects TRBV14 to TRBJ2-2; 9 bases fit TRBD2. Germline V gives CDR1 SGHDN, CDR2 FVKESK. CDR3 length equals 16 residues. This CDR3 is CASSPRLAVTTGELSF. CDR3 in DNA: TGTGCCAGCAGCCCCCGACTAGCGGTTACCACCGGGGAGCTGTCTTTT.

This clonotype has a count of ten or more. The chain employs TRBV5-1 and TRBJ2-5, with D possibly matching TRBD2 (5 bases). Per germline, CDR1 SGHRS and CDR2 YFSETQ. Trimming stripped 4 bases from V and 5 bases from J, with 9 bases between. This CDR3 comprises 12 residues. The CDR3 spells CASSLPGETQYF. CDR3 in DNA: TGCGCCAGCAGCCTCCCGGGGGAGACCCAGTACTTC.

Many counts were recorded for this clonotype. The V and J genes are TRBV7-6 and TRBJ2-2; the match to TRBD2 covers 7 bases. From germline, CDR1 is SGHVS and CDR2 FNYEAQ. This CDR3 is 17 amino acids long. V dropped 1 base and J dropped 1; count of bases not matched to a gene: 6. The CDR3 DNA reads as TGTGCCAGCAGCTTAGTATCTAGCGGTCTGAACACCGGGGAGCTGTTTTTT. Translation: CASSLVSSGLNTGELFF.

The chain joins TRBV7-9 to TRBJ2-5; 7 nucleotides line up with TRBD2. In germline, CDR1 is SEHNR, CDR2 FQNEAQ (reference sequence). Trimming cost V 5 bases and J 6 bases; bases outside gene matches: 18. This CDR3 comprises 17 residues. This chain's CDR3 is CASSIPGGPAGLKTQYF. Written as DNA, the CDR3 is TGTGCCAGCAGCATACCCGGAGGTCCAGCGGGATTGAAGACCCAGTACTTC.

This clonotype was detected ten times or more. The chain uses TRBV7-2 and TRBJ2-5; TRBD2 is a possible D gene (5 bases). Germline V lookup: CDR1 SGHTA, CDR2 FQGNSA. Between the trimmed V and J ends, which lost 4 bases and 3 bases, there was a span of 9 bases. This CDR3 region has 13 residues. The CDR3 nucleotides read TGTGCCAGCAGCTCCGTGCGGGAAGAGACCCAGTACTTC. This gives the protein CASSSVREETQYF.

This clonotype was counted ten times or more. The J gene is TRBJ1-1, the V gene TRBV6-1, with D possibly being TRBD1 (5 bases). Between the trimmed V and J ends, which lost 4 bases and 0 bases, there was a span of 18 bases. The CDR3 has 17 residues. Germline V lookup: CDR1 MNHNS, CDR2 SASEGT. The DNA of the CDR3 is TGTGCCAGCAGTGGGGGGAAACGGAGGGATCTGAACACTGAAGCTTTCTTT. It codes for CASSGGKRRDLNTEAFF.

This clonotype was observed many times. The chain recombines TRBV19 with TRBJ1-5; TRBD1 matches at 12 bases. The CDR3 contains 14 residues. CDR1 is LNHDA, CDR2 SQIVND, per germline (reference sequence). Trimming took 7 bases from V and 7 from J; bases not matched to a gene: 5. The CDR3 spells CASMGQGANQPQHF. CDR3 DNA sequence: TGTGCCAGTATGGGACAGGGGGCGAACCAGCCCCAGCATTTT.

In its sample, this clonotype was seen many times. V gene TRBV20-1 combines with J gene TRBJ2-1; perhaps TRBD2 as D (6 bases). The V gene's germline CDR1 is DFQATT and CDR2 SNEGSKA (reference sequence). This CDR3 is 15 amino acids long. Between the trimmed V and J ends, which lost 6 bases and 0 bases, there was a span of 15 bases. The CDR3 region is CSAPRRGSSYNEQFF. The CDR3 nucleotides are TGCAGTGCCCCTAGGCGGGGTAGCTCCTACAATGAGCAGTTCTTC.

The chain uses TRBV2 and TRBJ2-5; D remains ambiguous. The V end was cut by 6 bases, the J end by 5 bases, with 10 bases between. This CDR3 region has 12 residues. Germline-derived CDR1 and CDR2 are SNHLY and FYNNEI. This CDR3 reads CASRGSGETQYF. As DNA, the CDR3 is TGTGCCAGCAGGGGATCGGGTGAGACCCAGTACTTC.

Worth noting for this clonotype: With a much larger clone just one base away, this may be a read error. The chain is built from TRBV4-1 and TRBJ2-7; 8 nucleotides match TRBD1. The CDR3 totals 15 residues. CDR1 and CDR2 (germline): MGHRA, YSYEKL. The DNA of the CDR3 is TGCGCCAGCAGCCTGGACAGGGTGAGCTCCTACAAGCAGTACTTC. The encoded protein is CASSLDRVSSYKQYF.

In its sample, this clonotype ranks as medium-sized. The genes are TRBV25-1 and TRBJ1-1; tentatively, D is TRBD1 (6 bases). Trimming cost V 6 bases and J 4 bases, with 9 bases left between them. The CDR3 runs to 12 residues. Per the germline V gene, CDR1 is MGHDK and CDR2 is SYGVNS. The CDR3 here is CASRQGSTEAFF. The CDR3 DNA sequence: TGTGCCAGCAGACAGGGCTCCACTGAAGCTTTCTTT. The whole variable domain, remainder taken from reference TRBV25-1 and TRBJ1-1, is EADIYQTPRYLVIGTGKKITLECSQTMGHDKMYWYQQDPGMELHLIHYSYGVNSTEKGDLSSESTVSRIRTEHFPLTLESARPSHTSQYLCASRQGSTEAFFGQGTRLTVV.

This clonotype was counted only a few times. The chain carries TRBV20-1 and TRBJ2-1, with TRBD2 identical over 8 bases. CDR3 length: 14 residues. In germline, CDR1 is DFQATT, CDR2 SNEGSKA (reference sequence). The CDR3 protein is CSPLGGRSYNEQFF. In DNA form, the CDR3 reads TGCAGCCCCCTCGGCGGGAGGTCCTACAATGAGCAGTTCTTC.